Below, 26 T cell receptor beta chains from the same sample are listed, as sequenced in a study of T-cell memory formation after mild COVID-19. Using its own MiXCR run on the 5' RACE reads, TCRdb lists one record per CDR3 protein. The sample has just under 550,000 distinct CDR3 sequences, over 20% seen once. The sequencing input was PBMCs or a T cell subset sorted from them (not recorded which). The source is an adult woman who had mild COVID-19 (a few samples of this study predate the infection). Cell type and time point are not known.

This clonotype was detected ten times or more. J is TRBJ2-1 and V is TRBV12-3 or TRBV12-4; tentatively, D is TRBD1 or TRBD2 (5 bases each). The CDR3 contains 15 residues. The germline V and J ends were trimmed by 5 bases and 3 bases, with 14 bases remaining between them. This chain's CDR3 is CASSGHRDGYNEQFF. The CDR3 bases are TGTGCCAGCAGTGGTCACCGGGACGGCTACAATGAGCAGTTCTTC.

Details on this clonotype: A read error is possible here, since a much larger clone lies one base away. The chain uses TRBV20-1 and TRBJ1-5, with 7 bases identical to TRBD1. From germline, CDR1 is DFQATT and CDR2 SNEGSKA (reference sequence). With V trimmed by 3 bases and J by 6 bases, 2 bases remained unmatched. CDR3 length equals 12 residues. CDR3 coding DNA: TGCAGTGCTAGCAGGGGGGGTCAGCCCCAGCATTTT. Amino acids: CSASRGGQPQHF.

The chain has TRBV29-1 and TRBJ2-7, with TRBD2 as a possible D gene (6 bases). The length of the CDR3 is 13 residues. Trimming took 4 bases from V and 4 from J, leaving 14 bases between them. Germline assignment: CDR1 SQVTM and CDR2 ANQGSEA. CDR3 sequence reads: CSVVQRAGYEQYF. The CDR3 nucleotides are TGCAGCGTTGTTCAGCGGGCGGGTTACGAGCAGTACTTC.

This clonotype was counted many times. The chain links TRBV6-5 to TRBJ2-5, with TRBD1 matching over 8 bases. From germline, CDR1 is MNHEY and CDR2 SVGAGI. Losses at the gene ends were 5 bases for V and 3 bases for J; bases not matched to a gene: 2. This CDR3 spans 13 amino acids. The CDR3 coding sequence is TGTGCCAGCAGTCTACAGGGGGAAGAGACCCAGTACTTC. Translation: CASSLQGEETQYF.

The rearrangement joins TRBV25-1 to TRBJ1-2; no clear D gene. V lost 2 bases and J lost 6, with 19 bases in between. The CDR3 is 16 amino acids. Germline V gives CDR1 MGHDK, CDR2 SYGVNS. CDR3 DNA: TGTGCCAGCAGTGAACCTACCCAGGCGTCAGTGGATGGCTACACCTTC. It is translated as CASSEPTQASVDGYTF.

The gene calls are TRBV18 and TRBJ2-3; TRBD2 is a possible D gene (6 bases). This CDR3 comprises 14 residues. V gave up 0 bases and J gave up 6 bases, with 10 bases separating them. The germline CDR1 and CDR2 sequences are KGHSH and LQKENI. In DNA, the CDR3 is TGTGCCAGCTCACCACCCGGGGGTTCGGATACGCAGTATTTT. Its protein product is CASSPPGGSDTQYF.

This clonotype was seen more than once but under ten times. CDR3 bases: TGTGCCAGCAGCCCGAGTGGTACTAATGAAAAACTGTTTTTT. It is translated as CASSPSGTNEKLFF. The chain recombines TRBV4-2 with TRBJ1-4; D is unresolved. Trimming stripped 4 bases from V and 2 bases from J, with 8 bases between. Germline V gives CDR1 LGHNA, CDR2 YNFKEQ. This CDR3 region has 14 residues.

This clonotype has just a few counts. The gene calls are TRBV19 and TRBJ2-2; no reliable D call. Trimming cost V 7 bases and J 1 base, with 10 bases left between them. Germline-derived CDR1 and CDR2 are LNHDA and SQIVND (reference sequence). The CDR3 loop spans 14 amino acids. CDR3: CASTVTGNTGELFF. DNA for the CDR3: TGTGCCAGTACAGTAACGGGGAACACCGGGGAGCTGTTTTTT.

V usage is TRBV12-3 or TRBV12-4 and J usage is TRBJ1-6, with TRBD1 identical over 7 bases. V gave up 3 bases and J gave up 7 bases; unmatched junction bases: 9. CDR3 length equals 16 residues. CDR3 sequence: CASSFSSTGLNSPLHF. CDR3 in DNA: TGTGCCAGCAGTTTTTCATCGACAGGGCTCAATTCACCCCTCCACTTT.

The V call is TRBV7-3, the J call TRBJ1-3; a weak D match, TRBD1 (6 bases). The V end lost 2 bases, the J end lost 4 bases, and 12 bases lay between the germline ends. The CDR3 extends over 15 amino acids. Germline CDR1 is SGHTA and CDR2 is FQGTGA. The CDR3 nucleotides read TGTGCCAGCAGCTTACTCAGGGGACTCGGAAACACCATATATTTT. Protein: CASSLLRGLGNTIYF. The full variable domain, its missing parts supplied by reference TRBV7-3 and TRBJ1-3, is GAGVSQTPSNKVTEKGKYVELRCDPISGHTALYWYRQSLGQGPEFLIYFQGTGAADDSGLPNDRFFAVRPEGSVSTLKIQRTERGDSAVYLCASSLLRGLGNTIYFGEGSWLTVV.

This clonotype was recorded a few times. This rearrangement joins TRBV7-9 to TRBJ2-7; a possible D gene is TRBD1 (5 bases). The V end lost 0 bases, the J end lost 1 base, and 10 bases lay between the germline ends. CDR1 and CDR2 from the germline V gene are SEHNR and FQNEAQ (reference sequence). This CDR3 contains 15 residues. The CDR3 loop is CASSLAPGKSYEQYF. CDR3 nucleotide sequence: TGTGCCAGCAGCTTAGCGCCAGGGAAATCCTACGAGCAGTACTTC.

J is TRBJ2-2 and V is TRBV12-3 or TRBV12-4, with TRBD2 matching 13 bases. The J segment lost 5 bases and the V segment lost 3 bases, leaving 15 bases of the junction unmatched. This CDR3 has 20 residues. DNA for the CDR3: TGTGCCAGCAGTTTTCCTAATGGACTAGCGGGAGATTCGGGAACCGGGGAGCTGTTTTTT. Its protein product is CASSFPNGLAGDSGTGELFF.

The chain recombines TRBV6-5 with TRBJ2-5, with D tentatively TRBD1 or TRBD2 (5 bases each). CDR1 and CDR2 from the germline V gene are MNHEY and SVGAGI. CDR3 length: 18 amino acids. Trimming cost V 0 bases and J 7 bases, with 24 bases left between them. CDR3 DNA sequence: TGTGCCAGCAGTTACTCAAGCTATCGGGACCCACTTGGAGGGACCCAGTACTTC. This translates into CASSYSSYRDPLGGTQYF.

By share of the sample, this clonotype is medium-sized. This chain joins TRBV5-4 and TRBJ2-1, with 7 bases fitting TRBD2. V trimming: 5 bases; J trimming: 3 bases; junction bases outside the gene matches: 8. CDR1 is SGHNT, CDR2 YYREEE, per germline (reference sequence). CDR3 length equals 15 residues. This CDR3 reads CASRPGLEVYNEQFF. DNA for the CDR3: TGTGCCAGCAGGCCTGGACTAGAGGTCTACAATGAGCAGTTCTTC.

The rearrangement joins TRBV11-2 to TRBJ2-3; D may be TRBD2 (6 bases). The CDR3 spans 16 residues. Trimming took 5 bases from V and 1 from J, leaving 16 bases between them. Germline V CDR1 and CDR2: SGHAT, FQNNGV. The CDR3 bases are TGTGCCAGCAGCGCCAGGTCGTGGGGGGGCACAGATACGCAGTATTTT. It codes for CASSARSWGGTDTQYF.

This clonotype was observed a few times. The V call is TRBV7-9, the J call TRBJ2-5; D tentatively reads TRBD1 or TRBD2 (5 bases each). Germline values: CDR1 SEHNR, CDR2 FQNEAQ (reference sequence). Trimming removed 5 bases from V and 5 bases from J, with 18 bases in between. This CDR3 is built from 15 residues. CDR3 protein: CASSTGLREGETQYF. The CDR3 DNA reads TGTGCCAGCAGCACGGGTCTCCGAGAGGGGGAGACCCAGTACTTC. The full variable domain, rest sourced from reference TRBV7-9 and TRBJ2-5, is DTGVSQNPRHKITKRGQNVTFRCDPISEHNRLYWYRQTLGQGPEFLTYFQNEAQLEKSRLLSDRFSAERPKGSFSTLEIQRTEQGDSAMYLCASSTGLREGETQYFGPGTRLLVL.

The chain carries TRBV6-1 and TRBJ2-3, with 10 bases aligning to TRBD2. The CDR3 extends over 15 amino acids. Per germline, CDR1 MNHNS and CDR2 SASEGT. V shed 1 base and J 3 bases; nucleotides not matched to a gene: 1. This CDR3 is CASSEERGGTDTQYF. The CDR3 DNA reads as TGTGCCAGCAGTGAAGAGCGGGGGGGGACAGATACGCAGTATTTT.

The CDR3 here is CSVEDDRTEAWGGYTF. The CDR3 bases are TGCAGCGTTGAAGATGACCGGACCGAAGCTTGGGGTGGCTACACCTTC. The chain recombines TRBV29-1 with TRBJ1-2; D call uncertain. The germline V gene has CDR1 SQVTM and CDR2 ANQGSEA. This CDR3 region has 16 residues. Trimming removed 0 bases from V and 7 bases from J, with 21 bases in between. The full variable domain, its missing parts supplied by reference TRBV29-1 and TRBJ1-2, is SAVISQKPSRDICQRGTSLTIQCQVDSQVTMMFWYRQQPGQSLTLIATANQGSEATYESGFVIDKFPISRPNLTFSTLTVSNMSPEDSSIYLCSVEDDRTEAWGGYTFGSGTRLTVV.

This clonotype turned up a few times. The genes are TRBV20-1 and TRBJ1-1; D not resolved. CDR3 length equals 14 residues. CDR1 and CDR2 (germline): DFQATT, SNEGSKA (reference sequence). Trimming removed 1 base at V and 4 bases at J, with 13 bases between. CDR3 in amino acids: CSARGLGFTTEAFF. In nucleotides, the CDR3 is TGCAGTGCTAGAGGGTTAGGGTTTACCACTGAAGCTTTCTTT.

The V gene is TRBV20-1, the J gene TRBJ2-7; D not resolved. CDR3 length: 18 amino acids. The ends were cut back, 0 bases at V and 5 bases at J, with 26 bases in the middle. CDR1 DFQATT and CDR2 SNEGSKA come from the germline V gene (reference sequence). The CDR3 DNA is TGCAGTGCTAGAGATTCTGATTCGCAGGCTGGACCAAGCCACGAGCAGTACTTC. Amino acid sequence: CSARDSDSQAGPSHEQYF.

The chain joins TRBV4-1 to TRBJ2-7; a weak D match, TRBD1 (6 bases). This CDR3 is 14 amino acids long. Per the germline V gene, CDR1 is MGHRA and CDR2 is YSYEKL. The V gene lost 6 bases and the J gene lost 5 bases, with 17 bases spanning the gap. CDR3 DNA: TGCGCCAGCAGTCGAATCCAGGGGTTTGACGAGCAGTACTTC. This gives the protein CASSRIQGFDEQYF.

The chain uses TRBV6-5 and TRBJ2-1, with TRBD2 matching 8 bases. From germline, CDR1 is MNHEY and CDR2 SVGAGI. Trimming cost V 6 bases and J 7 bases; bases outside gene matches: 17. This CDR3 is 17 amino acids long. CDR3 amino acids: CASSYNFLASGLNEQFF. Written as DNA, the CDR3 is TGTGCCAGCAGCTACAATTTTCTCGCTAGCGGGCTGAATGAGCAGTTCTTC.

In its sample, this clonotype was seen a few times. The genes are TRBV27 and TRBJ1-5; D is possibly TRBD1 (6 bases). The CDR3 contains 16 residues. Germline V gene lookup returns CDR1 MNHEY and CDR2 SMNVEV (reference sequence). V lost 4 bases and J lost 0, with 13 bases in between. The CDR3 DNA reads TGTGCCAGCAGTTCTACGGGGGGGGCTAGCAATCAGCCCCAGCATTTT. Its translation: CASSSTGGASNQPQHF.

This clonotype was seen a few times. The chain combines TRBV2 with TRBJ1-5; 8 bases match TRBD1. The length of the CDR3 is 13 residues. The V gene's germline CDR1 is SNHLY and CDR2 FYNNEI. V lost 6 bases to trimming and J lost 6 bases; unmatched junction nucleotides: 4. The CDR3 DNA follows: TGTGCCAGCAGGGGGGACAGGCGTCAGCCCCAGCATTTT. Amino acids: CASRGDRRQPQHF. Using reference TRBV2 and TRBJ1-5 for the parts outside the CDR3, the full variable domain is EPEVTQTPSHQVTQMGQEVILRCVPISNHLYFYWYRQILGQKVEFLVSFYNNEISEKSEIFDDQFSVERPDGSNFTLKIRSTKLEDSAMYFCASRGDRRQPQHFGDGTRLSIL.

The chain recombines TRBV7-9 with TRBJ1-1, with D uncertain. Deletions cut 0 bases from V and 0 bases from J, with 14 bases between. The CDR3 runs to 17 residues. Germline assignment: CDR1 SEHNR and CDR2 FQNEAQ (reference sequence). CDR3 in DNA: TGTGCCAGCAGCTTAGCAGGTCGGCGGGGTTTGAACACTGAAGCTTTCTTT. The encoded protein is CASSLAGRRGLNTEAFF.

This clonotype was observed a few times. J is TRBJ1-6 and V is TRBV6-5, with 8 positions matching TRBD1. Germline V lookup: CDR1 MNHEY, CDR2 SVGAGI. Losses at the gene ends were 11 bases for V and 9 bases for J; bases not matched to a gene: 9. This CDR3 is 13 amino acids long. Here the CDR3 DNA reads TGTGCCGCGCAGGGGGCCGGGTTTTCACCCCTCCACTTT. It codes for CAAQGAGFSPLHF.